Listed below are T cell receptor beta chains from one sample, sequenced in a study of blood T cell repertoires in COVID-19. TCRdb's copy holds only in-frame clones and misses some; the assay was immunoSEQ multiplex PCR. Of about 160,000 clones in the sample, around 84% were seen once. The source material was peripheral blood. The receptors here all came from a human donor with acute or convalescent COVID-19. The donor label of this sample is uncertain. CDR3s include the opening cysteine and the closing phenylalanine or tryptophan. D genes are given only for firm matches. Clone size is not always given. Where it is, it says once, few, many or a class for expanded clones.

V	J	size	D	CDR3	DNA
TRBV2	TRBJ1-2	.	.	CASSGLLNRAANYGYTF	TGTGCCAGCAGTGGTCTCCTTAACAGGGCAGCTAACTATGGCTACACCTTC
TRBV9	TRBJ1-6	few	.	CASSVSGSGANNSPLHF	TGTGCCAGCAGCGTATCGGGGAGCGGGGCCAATAATTCACCCCTCCACTTT
TRBV27	TRBJ1-1	.	.	CASSPYRSQMAEAFF	TGTGCCAGCAGTCCCTACAGGTCCCAGATGGCTGAAGCTTTCTTT
TRBV5-1	TRBJ1-2	.	TRBD1	CASSSTGVWGYTF	TGCGCCAGCAGCTCCACAGGGGTTTGGGGCTACACCTTC
TRBV7-3	TRBJ1-1	.	.	CASSLVGAGNTEAFF	TGTGCCAGCAGCTTAGTAGGGGCAGGGAACACTGAAGCTTTCTTT
TRBV5-1	TRBJ1-2	.	TRBD1	CASSPEGQGRGYTF	TGCGCCAGCAGCCCGGAGGGACAGGGACGAGGCTACACCTTC
TRBV4-3	TRBJ2-2	once	.	CASSQGRGPGELFF	TGCGCCAGCAGCCAAGGGAGGGGGCCCGGGGAGCTGTTTTTT
TRBV11-1	TRBJ2-7	.	TRBD2	CASSGRTSGGTREQYF	TGTGCCAGCAGCGGCCGGACTAGCGGGGGAACTAGGGAGCAGTACTTC
TRBV28	TRBJ1-1	few	.	CASRSGGSVNTEAFF	TGTGCCAGCAGATCAGGTGGCAGTGTGAACACTGAAGCTTTCTTT
TRBV5-1	TRBJ1-2	.	.	CASSSEDGRVF	TGCGCCAGCAGCTCGGAAGATGGGCGGGTCTTC
TRBV6-5	TRBJ1-5	.	.	CASSPDGRENQPQHF	TGTGCCAGCAGTCCTGACGGGAGGGAAAATCAGCCCCAGCATTTT
TRBV7-3	TRBJ2-7	.	TRBD2	CASSSRTSGGGEQYF	TGTGCCAGCAGCTCTAGGACTAGCGGGGGTGGCGAGCAGTACTTC
TRBV11-3	TRBJ2-3	.	.	CASSSGGYTDTQYF	TGTGCCAGCAGCTCCGGGGGTTACACAGATACGCAGTATTTT
TRBV18	TRBJ2-5	.	TRBD2	CASSRDRAGGLSGFQETQYF	TGTGCCAGCTCAAGAGACCGAGCGGGGGGACTCTCGGGGTTTCAAGAGACCCAGTACTTC
TRBV13	TRBJ2-1	.	TRBD1	CASSSTGGDNEQFF	TGTGCCAGCAGCTCGACAGGGGGGGACAATGAGCAGTTCTTC
TRBV19	TRBJ1-5	once	.	CASSGPGRDQPQHF	TGTGCCAGTAGTGGCCCCGGGAGGGATCAGCCCCAGCATTTT
TRBV4-2	TRBJ2-2	few	.	CASSHGAAYTGELFF	TGTGCCAGCAGCCATGGGGCCGCGTACACCGGGGAGCTGTTTTTT
TRBV4-3	TRBJ2-5	.	TRBD2	CASSLGTTQETQYF	TGCGCCAGCAGCCTTGGGACTACCCAAGAGACCCAGTACTTC
TRBV6-5	TRBJ1-5	many	.	CASGSRNQPQHF	TGTGCCAGCGGTAGTAGAAATCAGCCCCAGCATTTT
TRBV5-4	TRBJ2-1	once	.	CASSTQGENEQFF	TGTGCCAGCAGCACCCAGGGTGAAAATGAGCAGTTCTTC
TRBV24-1	TRBJ2-5	.	.	CATSDFLERSETQYF	TGTGCCACCAGTGATTTTTTAGAGCGGTCAGAGACCCAGTACTTC
TRBV3-1/TRBV3-2	TRBJ1-2	.	.	CASTNEGSGRPTTF	TGTGCCAGCACTAACGAGGGCTCAGGACGGCCGACCACCTTC
TRBV6-5	TRBJ2-5	.	.	CASSRQAYQETQYF	TGTGCCAGCAGCAGACAGGCGTACCAAGAGACCCAGTACTTC
TRBV18	TRBJ1-1	.	TRBD1	CASSSGTGRNTEAFF	TGTGCCAGCTCATCCGGGACAGGGAGGAACACTGAAGCTTTCTTT
TRBV29-1	TRBJ1-5	.	TRBD1	CSAIPQGLDQPQHF	TGCAGCGCTATACCACAGGGGTTGGATCAGCCCCAGCATTTT
TRBV27	TRBJ2-5	.	TRBD1	CASSYRGRETQYF	TGTGCCAGCAGCTACAGGGGGCGAGAGACCCAGTACTTC
TRBV7-7	TRBJ2-2	.	TRBD2	CASSRSGGANTGELFF	TGTGCCAGCAGCCGCAGCGGGGGCGCGAACACCGGGGAGCTGTTTTTT
TRBV2	TRBJ2-1	.	.	CASSRRAPDNEQFF	TGTGCCAGCAGCCGGAGGGCGCCGGACAATGAGCAGTTCTTC
TRBV30	TRBJ1-2	.	.	CAWSLQGQKGYTF	TGTGCCTGGTCTCTCCAAGGACAGAAGGGCTACACCTTC
TRBV2	TRBJ1-1	.	.	CASSVGHKNTEAFF	TGTGCCAGCAGTGTTGGGCATAAGAACACTGAAGCTTTCTTT
TRBV7-6	TRBJ1-3	.	TRBD1	CASGPGQGAFVSGNTIYF	TGTGCCAGCGGCCCGGGACAGGGGGCCTTTGTGTCTGGAAACACCATATATTTT
TRBV30	TRBJ1-5	.	.	CAWRSGGSNQPQHF	TGTGCCTGGCGTTCTGGGGGGAGCAATCAGCCCCAGCATTTT
TRBV10-3	TRBJ1-1	.	TRBD1	CAIRGQGMNTEAFF	TGTGCCATCAGAGGACAGGGTATGAACACTGAAGCTTTCTTT
TRBV2	TRBJ2-6	.	.	CASSPSTSGANVLTF	TGTGCCAGCAGCCCGAGTACCTCTGGGGCCAACGTCCTGACTTTC
TRBV4-2	TRBJ2-2	.	.	CASSQDGASPRPGELFF	TGTGCCAGCAGCCAAGATGGGGCTAGTCCCCGTCCCGGGGAGCTGTTTTTT
TRBV14	TRBJ2-4	.	TRBD2	CASSQVKGTGGNIQYF	TGTGCCAGCAGCCAAGTAAAGGGGACGGGAGGAAACATTCAGTACTTC
TRBV5-4	TRBJ2-5	.	TRBD2	CASSLTSGGLEGTQYF	TGTGCCAGCAGCTTAACTAGCGGGGGGCTGGAGGGGACCCAGTACTTC
TRBV5-1	TRBJ2-2	once	.	CASSIGQQTGELFF	TGCGCCAGCAGCATCGGACAGCAAACCGGGGAGCTGTTTTTT
TRBV15	TRBJ1-1	.	.	CATSRGKAYGGEAFF	TGTGCCACCAGCAGAGGGAAAGCCTATGGCGGTGAAGCTTTCTTT
TRBV28	TRBJ2-1	.	TRBD2	CASSSGGYNEQFF	TGTGCCAGCAGTAGCGGGGGATACAATGAGCAGTTCTTC
TRBV7-2	TRBJ2-3	.	TRBD2	CASSRGGGKYTDTQYF	TGTGCCAGCAGCCGCGGGGGGGGGAAATACACAGATACGCAGTATTTT
TRBV18	TRBJ1-3	.	.	CASSPEQGFGNTIYF	TGTGCCAGCTCACCCGAACAGGGTTTTGGAAACACCATATATTTT
TRBV14	TRBJ1-2	.	TRBD1	CASSNKGQAADYGYTF	TGTGCCAGCAGCAATAAGGGACAGGCTGCAGACTATGGCTACACCTTC
TRBV28	TRBJ2-3	once	TRBD2	CASSGGRTDTQYF	TGTGCCAGCAGCGGGGGGAGGACAGATACGCAGTATTTT
TRBV11-3	TRBJ1-6	.	.	CASSSRGGNGSPLHF	TGTGCCAGCAGCTCCCGGGGGGGAAACGGATCACCCCTCCACTTT
TRBV11-3	TRBJ2-5	.	TRBD2	CASAGGGQETQYF	TGTGCCAGCGCGGGGGGAGGTCAAGAGACCCAGTACTTC
TRBV7-2	TRBJ1-2	.	.	CASSLVPGSYGYTF	TGTGCCAGCAGCTTAGTCCCGGGGTCGTATGGCTACACCTTC
TRBV19	TRBJ1-5	few	.	CASSIVSGGNQPQHF	TGTGCCAGTAGTATAGTCTCGGGGGGCAATCAGCCCCAGCATTTT
TRBV4-3	TRBJ1-5	once	.	CASSHSGVSKPQHF	TGCGCCAGCAGCCACTCAGGGGTTAGCAAGCCCCAGCATTTT
TRBV5-6	TRBJ2-7	.	TRBD2	CASSTGGRYEQYF	TGTGCCAGCAGTACGGGCGGGAGGTACGAGCAGTACTTC
TRBV5-1	TRBJ1-1	.	.	CASSSGRLGTGLATEAFF	TGCGCCAGCAGCTCCGGACGTTTGGGTACAGGGTTGGCCACTGAAGCTTTCTTT
TRBV15	TRBJ1-1	.	TRBD1	CATSGGQGMNTEAFF	TGTGCCACCAGCGGAGGACAGGGGATGAACACTGAAGCTTTCTTT